A selection of T cell receptor beta chains follows, all from one sample in a study of T cell responses to AZD1222 COVID-19 vaccine. Method: immunoSEQ multiplex PCR; TCRdb's copy keeps in-frame clones and lacks some. The data show around 180,000 clones, about nine tenths seen once. The specimen comprised peripheral blood, sampled on day 0 of MenACWY control vaccination. The receptors shown here come from an adult in good health. The CDR3 runs from the conserved cysteine through the conserved F or W. Fields, in order: J gene, clone size, V gene, D gene, CDR3 DNA, CDR3 protein. D genes are given only for firm matches. The size entry is marked missing in some rows and otherwise reads once, few, many or a size class.

>TRBJ2-5|.|TRBV4-2|.
TGTGCCAGCAGCCCCCGGGTCAGTCAAGAGACCCAGTACTTC
CASSPRVSQETQYF
>TRBJ2-3|.|TRBV7-3|TRBD2
TGTGCCAGCAGCTTGTCGGCGGGGGGAGATACGCAGTATTTT
CASSLSAGGDTQYF
>TRBJ1-4|.|TRBV5-4|TRBD1
TGTGCCAGCAGCTTAGGGGGCGCCGGGAATGAAAAACTGTTTTTT
CASSLGGAGNEKLFF
>TRBJ1-2|few|TRBV28|TRBD1
TGTGCCAGCAGCGTCCCTCACAGGGGGCACTACTATGGCTACACCTTC
CASSVPHRGHYYGYTF
>TRBJ1-2|.|TRBV20-1|TRBD1
TGCAGTGAACTGACAGGGAACGGCTACACCTTC
CSELTGNGYTF
>TRBJ2-7|.|TRBV5-6|.
TGTGCCAGCAGCGAGTCAGGGAGGTTCTCCTACGAGCAGTACTTC
CASSESGRFSYEQYF
>TRBJ1-1|.|TRBV7-2|TRBD1
TGTGCCAGCAGCTTAGCGCTCGGGACAGGGAACACTGAAGCTTTCTTT
CASSLALGTGNTEAFF
>TRBJ2-1|.|TRBV5-1|TRBD2
TGCGCCAGCGGGGTAGCGGGGGGGCCCCCCTACAATGAGCAGTTCTTC
CASGVAGGPPYNEQFF
>TRBJ1-4|few|TRBV5-6|.
TGTGCCAGCAGCCGGGGTGTTGAAAAACTGTTTTTT
CASSRGVEKLFF
>TRBJ1-1|.|TRBV28|.
TGTGCCAGCAGTTTTGGGGGACGGCCCACTGAAGCTTTCTTT
CASSFGGRPTEAFF
>TRBJ1-6|.|TRBV6-5|.
TGTGCCAGCAGTTCCATAAAATTCGGCTCACCCCTCCACTTT
CASSSIKFGSPLHF